This TCR beta chain stems from a study of blood T cell repertoires in COVID-19. The method was immunoSEQ multiplex PCR; TCRdb's version includes in-frame clones alone and lacks a portion of them. The data show over 130,000 clones, about 87% seen once. CDR1 is MDHEN, CDR2 SYDVKM, per germline. The CDR3 is made up of 15 amino acids. Between the trimmed V and J ends, which lost 6 bases and 0 bases, there was a span of 14 bases. Sample: peripheral blood. The chain combines TRBV28 with TRBJ1-1; D ambiguous. The TCR was taken from a man aged 55 to 70 with active or convalescent COVID-19. The CDR3 sequence: CASRAPRPLNTEAFF. The CDR3 DNA reads as TGTGCCAGCAGGGCCCCGAGGCCTCTGAACACTGAAGCTTTCTTT.